This record concerns one TCR beta chain sequence. Its antigen is currently unknown. Measured with immunoSEQ multiplex PCR; TCRdb has only the in-frame clones, and not every one. In the table there are more than 75,000 clones, about 90% of which are singletons. These data belong to a study of T cell responses to AZD1222 COVID-19 vaccine. Study-level information: Second-dose groups at about 4 or about 12 weeks were pooled.

V trimming: 5 bases; J trimming: 6 bases; junction bases outside the gene matches: 12. The CDR3 consists of 16 residues. Germline CDR1 and CDR2: SGHRS and YFSETQ. Study results and limitations: Increased Spike-specific TCR breadth and depth were observed after two AZD1222 doses.

J is TRBJ2-1 and V is TRBV5-1; TRBD1 agrees at 9 bases. The clonotype comes from an adult in good health. Sequencing used peripheral blood, obtained on day 0 of AZD1222 vaccination. The CDR3 is CASSRTPGTGTNEQFF. CDR3 in DNA: TGCGCCAGCAGTCGAACGCCCGGGACAGGGACCAATGAGCAGTTCTTC. The whole variable domain, filled in from reference TRBV5-1 and TRBJ2-1, reads KAGVTQTPRYLIKTRGQQVTLSCSPISGHRSVSWYQQTPGQGLQFLFEYFSETQRNKGNFPGRFSGRQFSNSRSEMNVSTLELGDSALYLCASSRTPGTGTNEQFFGPGTRLTVL.